A selection of T cell receptor beta chains follows, all from one sample in a study of T-cell reconstitution after alpha-beta-depleted transplantation in children. TCRdb called the PCR reads again in MiXCR, with one record for every CDR3 protein. The repertoire holds some 500,000 distinct CDR3 sequences, around 20% seen once, with around 3.3% in the top ten. This material consisted of PBMCs from the stem cell graft donor, taken from the stem cell graft. These TCRs come from a human donor who donated a stem cell graft to a child with acute lymphoblastic leukemia. CDR3s include the opening cysteine and the closing phenylalanine or tryptophan. Fields, in order: J gene, V gene, clone size, D gene, CDR3 DNA, CDR3 protein. D genes are given only for firm matches. Clone size is given for some rows only: seen once, a few or many times, or a class if the clone is expanded.

TRBJ2-7 | TRBV21-1 | many | . | TGTGCCAGCAGCAAAGTAGAGCAGGACAGAGGAATCTACGAGCAGTACTTC | CASSKVEQDRGIYEQYF
TRBJ2-3 | TRBV19 | . | . | TGTGCCAGTAAATTCACGCTCACAGATACGCAGTATTTT | CASKFTLTDTQYF
TRBJ2-3 | TRBV11-1 | few | . | TGTGCCAGCAGTCAAAGCCGGGGTCCGGGAGATACGCAGTATTTT | CASSQSRGPGDTQYF
TRBJ2-1 | TRBV5-1 | few | . | TGCGCCAGCAGCTTGGCTTCCGTGAGCTCCTACAATGAGCAGTTCTTC | CASSLASVSSYNEQFF
TRBJ1-2 | TRBV9 | . | . | TGTGCCAGCAGCGTAGACAGGGCCCAGTCGTATGGCTACACCTTC | CASSVDRAQSYGYTF
TRBJ1-4 | TRBV21-1 | few | . | TGTGCCAGCAGCCCCGGGGCGCGCGTCCAAACTAATGAAAAACTGTTTTTT | CASSPGARVQTNEKLFF
TRBJ2-7 | TRBV12-3/TRBV12-4 | . | TRBD2 | TGTGCCAGCAGTTTAGCGTTGACTAGCGGGAGGGCCTACGAGCAGTACTTC | CASSLALTSGRAYEQYF
TRBJ2-1 | TRBV5-8 | . | . | TGTGCCAGCAGCTTGTTACCGGGGAGCGAGCAGTTCTTC | CASSLLPGSEQFF
TRBJ2-1 | TRBV12-3/TRBV12-4 | few | . | TGTGCCAGCACCCGTAATGGAGCTGTCTCCTACAATGAGCAGTTCTTC | CASTRNGAVSYNEQFF
TRBJ2-5 | TRBV12-3/TRBV12-4 | few | . | TGTGCCAGCAGTTTACCAACCGGACAGAAAGAGACCCAGTACTTC | CASSLPTGQKETQYF
TRBJ2-3 | TRBV20-1 | . | . | TGCAGTGCTAGAGACCCGACAGGAGGCACAGATACGCAGTATTTT | CSARDPTGGTDTQYF
TRBJ2-1 | TRBV30 | few | TRBD2 | TGTGCCTGGATGGGCGGGAGTTCCTACAATGAGCAGTTCTTC | CAWMGGSSYNEQFF
TRBJ2-3 | TRBV2 | few | TRBD1 | TGTGCCAGCAGGGGAGGACAGGGGGCTTACACAGATACGCAGTATTTT | CASRGGQGAYTDTQYF
TRBJ1-2 | TRBV7-9 | few | . | TGTGCCAGTAGACAGGACTATGGCTACACCTTC | CASRQDYGYTF
TRBJ2-3 | TRBV5-6 | . | TRBD2 | TGTGCCAGCAGCCGAACGACGGCCTCAGAAGCGGGAGATGTAGATACGCAGTATTTT | CASSRTTASEAGDVDTQYF
TRBJ2-3 | TRBV7-9 | . | TRBD2 | TGTGCCGCCCTTAGCGGGAACACAGATACGCAGTATTTT | CAALSGNTDTQYF
TRBJ2-7 | TRBV20-1 | . | TRBD2 | TGCAGTGCATGCTTTATGGGGGGGAGCTCCTACGAGCAGTACTTC | CSACFMGGSSYEQYF
TRBJ2-3 | TRBV2 | . | . | TGTGCCAGCAGGGCGTCCCTGGCAGATACGCAGTATTTT | CASRASLADTQYF
TRBJ2-7 | TRBV7-2 | few | TRBD2 | TGTGCCAGCAGCTTAGAACCTAGCGGCTACGAGCAGTACTTC | CASSLEPSGYEQYF
TRBJ2-1 | TRBV5-1 | many | . | TGCGCCAGCAGCTTGGATTTCGGGGAGACTGAGCAGTTCTTC | CASSLDFGETEQFF
TRBJ2-3 | TRBV14 | . | . | TGTGCCAGCAGCCAAGATCCAAGCACAGATACGCAGTATTTT | CASSQDPSTDTQYF
TRBJ2-1 | TRBV20-1 | few | . | TGCAGTGCTAATCTTGACCCCTACAATGAGCAGTTCTTC | CSANLDPYNEQFF
TRBJ1-2 | TRBV27 | few | . | TGTGCCAGCAGTACGGGACCTTCTTATGGCTACACCTTC | CASSTGPSYGYTF
TRBJ1-1 | TRBV18 | few | TRBD1 | TGTGCCAGCTCATCCGTTCCCGGGACAGCGAACACTGAAGCTTTCTTT | CASSSVPGTANTEAFF
TRBJ1-5 | TRBV6-1 | . | . | TGTGCCAGCACTCATGACTCCCGAGGCAATCAGCCCCAGCATTTT | CASTHDSRGNQPQHF
TRBJ2-1 | TRBV3-1 | . | TRBD2 | TGTGCCAGCAGACCGGGACTAGCGGAGCCCCAGGCCCCCAATGAGCAGTTCTTC | CASRPGLAEPQAPNEQFF
TRBJ2-1 | TRBV9 | . | TRBD2 | TGTGCCAGCAGCGCCCGACTAGCGGGAGGTCAAGAGCAGTTCTTC | CASSARLAGGQEQFF
TRBJ2-7 | TRBV12-3/TRBV12-4 | . | TRBD2 | TGTGCCACCAACGTAGCGGGAGTTGCCTACGAGCAGTACTTC | CATNVAGVAYEQYF
TRBJ1-5 | TRBV4-1 | . | . | TGCGCCAGCAGCCACACCGGCGGGGAGCCCCAGCATTTT | CASSHTGGEPQHF
TRBJ1-1 | TRBV5-1 | . | . | TGCGCCAGCAGCTTGGGTACGGATCCGTCCTTCTCTGGAGCTTTCTTT | CASSLGTDPSFSGAFF
TRBJ2-7 | TRBV12-3/TRBV12-4 | many | . | TGTGCCAGCAGTTTAGAAGGTTTTCGGGACACCTACGAGCAGTACTTC | CASSLEGFRDTYEQYF
TRBJ1-2 | TRBV4-1 | few | TRBD1 | TGCGCCAGCAGCCAACTTTTTACAGGGGGCAGGTTCCCCACCTTC | CASSQLFTGGRFPTF
TRBJ2-1 | TRBV29-1 | few | . | TGCAGCGTTGTGGCGGGCAAAACCCTGAATGAGCAGTTCTTC | CSVVAGKTLNEQFF
TRBJ2-3 | TRBV9 | . | TRBD2 | TGTGCCAGCAGCCAGGGACTAGTGGGGACAGATACGCAGTATTTT | CASSQGLVGTDTQYF
TRBJ2-3 | TRBV27 | few | TRBD2 | TGTGCCAGCAGTCCCGGGACTAGTTTCTTTATAGGAGATACGCAGTATTTT | CASSPGTSFFIGDTQYF
TRBJ2-1 | TRBV5-1 | many | . | TGCGCCAGCAGCTTGGCCGGCCATGAGCAGTTCTTC | CASSLAGHEQFF
TRBJ2-7 | TRBV27 | many | . | TGTGCCAGCAGATGGACGGCCTCCTACGAGCAGTACTTC | CASRWTASYEQYF